The 16 T cell receptor beta chains listed next were all sequenced from one sample in a study of T cell repertoires in ileal Crohn's disease. TCRdb's table, derived via immunoSEQ multiplex PCR, lists solely in-frame clones and lacks some. The table has about a thousand clones, 75% to 85% seen once. The sequenced sample was ileal tissue. The receptors derive from an adult with Crohn's disease.

J is TRBJ1-3 and V is TRBV18; 8 nucleotides match TRBD1. The CDR3 runs 17 residues. Looked up from germline, CDR1 is KGHSH and CDR2 is LQKENI. V lost 5 bases to trimming and J lost 0 bases; unmatched junction nucleotides: 9. CDR3 protein: CASSTIQGGASGNTIYF. The CDR3 region has the DNA TGTGCCAGCTCAACGATACAGGGGGGAGCCTCTGGAAACACCATATATTTT.

The chain joins TRBV7-8 to TRBJ2-7; TRBD2 is a possible D gene (5 bases). CDR1 SGHVS and CDR2 FQNEAQ come from the germline V gene. CDR3 length: 16 amino acids. Between the trimmed V and J ends, which lost 1 base and 2 bases, there was a span of 15 bases. The CDR3 DNA sequence: TGTGCCAGCAGCTTAGTTATGCCAACCGGGACCTACGAGCAGTACTTC. Translating it yields CASSLVMPTGTYEQYF.

V gene TRBV5-1 combines with J gene TRBJ1-5; no clear D. The CDR3 consists of 13 residues. Germline V gene sequence: CDR1 SGHRS, CDR2 YFSETQ. V was shortened by 5 bases and J by 4 bases, with 10 bases between the two germline ends. CDR3 in DNA: TGCGCCAGCAGTTTTGACATAAATCAGCCCCAGCATTTT. It translates to CASSFDINQPQHF.

The chain has TRBV14 and TRBJ1-1; the match to TRBD1 covers 8 bases. CDR3 length equals 13 residues. CDR1 and CDR2 from the germline V gene are SGHDN and FVKESK. Trimming at V came to 2 bases and at J to 7 bases, leaving 3 bases not matched to a gene. The CDR3 DNA reads TGTGCCAGCAGCCAATTTACAGGGGGTGAAGCTTTCTTT. It is translated as CASSQFTGGEAFF.

The rearrangement joins TRBV2 to TRBJ1-2; D possibly corresponds to TRBD1 (6 bases). The germline V and J ends were trimmed by 8 bases and 3 bases, with 16 bases remaining between them. The germline gives CDR1 SNHLY, CDR2 FYNNEI. This CDR3 is 14 amino acids long. The CDR3 sequence: CASLTRDKYYGYTF. CDR3 nucleotides: TGTGCCAGCTTGACGAGGGACAAATACTATGGCTACACCTTC.

V is TRBV11-2 and J is TRBJ1-1, with D perhaps matching TRBD1 (5 bases). Per germline, CDR1 SGHAT and CDR2 FQNNGV. The ends were cut back, 5 bases at V and 10 bases at J, with 11 bases in the middle. This CDR3 spans 11 amino acids. CDR3 loop: CASSRGPGAFF. Here the CDR3 DNA reads TGTGCCAGCAGCAGGGGTCCAGGAGCTTTCTTT.

This clone is a singleton in its sample. V gene TRBV15 combines with J gene TRBJ1-1; 9 bases match TRBD1. The CDR3 extends over 16 amino acids. V trimming: 3 bases; J trimming: 4 bases; junction bases outside the gene matches: 9. Germline CDR1 LNHNV, CDR2 YYDKDF (reference sequence). The DNA for the CDR3 is TGTGCCACCAGCAGCCGCTACGGACAGGGGAGCACTGAAGCTTTCTTT. It specifies CATSSRYGQGSTEAFF. The entire variable domain, with the rest obtained from reference TRBV15 and TRBJ1-1, is as follows: DAMVIQNPRYQVTQFGKPVTLSCSQTLNHNVMYWYQQKSSQAPKLLFHYYDKDFNNEADTPDNFQSRRPNTSFCFLDIRSPGLGDTAMYLCATSSRYGQGSTEAFFGQGTRLTVV.

In its sample, this clone was seen a few times. One end of the junction fails to match germline, which may point to a read error. The rearrangement joins TRBV7-7 to TRBJ1-6; 10 nucleotides agree with TRBD1. The CDR3 extends over 17 amino acids. CDR1 and CDR2 from the germline V gene are SSHAT and FNYEAQ (reference sequence). CDR3 region: CASSRDRGPSYNSPLHF. CDR3 nucleotide sequence: TGTGCTAGCAGCCGCGACAGGGGGCCCTCCTATAATTCACCCCTCCACTTT.

CDR3: CASSDSNSNYGYTF. CDR3 nucleotide sequence: TGTGCCAGCAGTGACTCGAACAGTAACTATGGCTACACCTTC. The V call is TRBV6-4, the J call TRBJ1-2, with unresolved D. The CDR3 spans 14 residues. Trimming removed 0 bases from V and 1 base from J, with 6 bases in between. The germline V gene has CDR1 MRHNA and CDR2 SNTAGT.

In this sample, this clone turned up once. The V call is TRBV10-3, the J call TRBJ2-7; TRBD2 matches at 7 bases. Germline-derived CDR1 and CDR2 are ENHRY and SYGVKD. The J segment lost 2 bases and the V segment lost 7 bases, leaving 2 bases of the junction unmatched. This CDR3 region has 12 residues. CDR3 in amino acids: CAIKGTTYEQYF. CDR3 in DNA: TGTGCCATCAAGGGGACTACCTACGAGCAGTACTTC.

This chain links TRBV28 with TRBJ1-1; possible D gene TRBD1, 5 bases. This CDR3 contains 16 residues. V was clipped by 3 bases and J by 3 bases, with 17 bases between them. Germline V CDR1 and CDR2: MDHEN, SYDVKM. The CDR3 DNA is TGTGCCAGCAGTTTCTATTGGGGTAAAGGGGACACTGAAGCTTTCTTT. This translates into CASSFYWGKGDTEAFF.

V usage is TRBV4-1 and J usage is TRBJ2-6; D ambiguous. V shed 4 bases and J shed 3 bases, with 7 bases lying between them. CDR3 size: 14 residues. Germline V lookup: CDR1 MGHRA, CDR2 YSYEKL. CDR3 region: CASSLLNGANVLTF. The CDR3 DNA follows: TGCGCCAGCAGCCTCCTAAATGGGGCCAACGTCCTGACTTTC.

The chain links TRBV28 to TRBJ1-1; 9 bases agree with TRBD1. V shed 6 bases, J shed 5 bases, and the junction held 10 bases outside the gene matches. Germline values: CDR1 MDHEN, CDR2 SYDVKM. The CDR3 totals 15 residues. CDR3 DNA: TGTGCCAGCAGCCCATTTACAGGGGGCCTGACTGAAGCTTTCTTT. This sequence encodes CASSPFTGGLTEAFF.

The chain joins TRBV11-3 to TRBJ1-5; D remains ambiguous. Germline V lookup: CDR1 SGHNT, CDR2 YENEEA. The CDR3 is 19 amino acids. Trimming left V 2 bases short and J 4 bases short, with 24 bases between. The CDR3 nucleotides read TGTGCCAGCAGCTTATTTTCTTTCCTGAGGATCATTGAAAATCAGCCCCAGCATTTT. It translates to CASSLFSFLRIIENQPQHF.

The V gene is TRBV27, the J gene TRBJ1-2, with a possible D match to TRBD1 (5 bases). Per the germline V gene, CDR1 is MNHEY and CDR2 is SMNVEV (reference sequence). The CDR3 sequence is 15 residues long. V lost 3 bases, J lost 4 bases, and 15 bases lay in between. In DNA form, the CDR3 reads TGTGCCAGCAGTTTTGGACGGGGGGAGCGCTATGGCTACACCTTC. Its protein product is CASSFGRGERYGYTF.

The chain carries TRBV28 and TRBJ2-5; D may be TRBD1 (6 bases). The CDR3 is made up of 15 amino acids. Germline V gene lookup returns CDR1 MDHEN and CDR2 SYDVKM. V was pared by 3 bases and J by 5 bases, with 16 bases between. CDR3 nucleotides: TGTGCCAGCAGTTTGGGAACAGGGACCAGGGAGACCCAGTACTTC. It codes for CASSLGTGTRETQYF. The full variable domain, with the rest looked up from reference TRBV28 and TRBJ2-5, is DVKVTQSSRYLVKRTGEKVFLECVQDMDHENMFWYRQDPGLGLRLIYFSYDVKMKEKGDIPEGYSVSREKKERFSLILESASTNQTSMYLCASSLGTGTRETQYFGPGTRLLVL.